A selection of T cell receptor beta chains follows, all from one sample in a study of blood T cell repertoires in COVID-19. Assay used: immunoSEQ multiplex PCR; TCRdb lists only in-frame clones, some missing. The sample lists a few hundred thousand clones, around 83% occurring once. Source material: peripheral blood. The receptors shown here come from a woman older than 75 with COVID-19, enrolled during active disease. CDR3s include the opening cysteine and the closing phenylalanine or tryptophan. A D gene is named only where the DNA matches it firmly. Clone size, where shown, is once, few, many, or a class for clones that have expanded.

>TRBD1|TRBV27|once|TRBJ1-4
TGTGCCAGCAGTTTACCGGGGACAGGGGGAGGAAAACTGTTTTTT
CASSLPGTGGGKLFF
>TRBD1|TRBV5-1|NA|TRBJ1-1
TGCGCCAGCACCTCAGGGGGCGGAAGCACTGAAGCTTTCTTT
CASTSGGGSTEAFF
>NA|TRBV19|NA|TRBJ1-3
TGTGCCAGTAGTAATGGACAGCTCTCTGGAAACACCATATATTTT
CASSNGQLSGNTIYF
>TRBD2|TRBV7-6|NA|TRBJ2-5
TGTGCCAGCAGCCCCGGGACTAGACGGGGAGAGACCCAGTACTTC
CASSPGTRRGETQYF
>NA|TRBV6-5|NA|TRBJ1-4
TGTGCCAGCAGTTACTCGGATGCAGACTCTAATGAAAAACTGTTTTTT
CASSYSDADSNEKLFF
>NA|TRBV3-1/TRBV3-2|NA|TRBJ1-2
TGTGCCAGCAGCCAAGTTCCAGGCTATGGCTACACCTTC
CASSQVPGYGYTF
>NA|TRBV10-3|NA|TRBJ1-2
TGTGCCATCAGTGGCGCAGGTAACTATGGCTACACCTTC
CAISGAGNYGYTF
>TRBD1|TRBV11-2|NA|TRBJ1-4
TGTGCCAGCAGCTTAGATCTAGGGGACAGTATCTCAACTAATGAAAAACTGTTTTTT
CASSLDLGDSISTNEKLFF
>NA|TRBV19|NA|TRBJ1-3
TGTGCCAGTAGCCGACAGCTCTCTGGAAACACCATATATTTT
CASSRQLSGNTIYF
>NA|TRBV11-2|once|TRBJ2-7
TGTGCCAGCAGCTTAGACGCGGCGGCCTACGAGCAGTACTTC
CASSLDAAAYEQYF
>TRBD2|TRBV18|NA|TRBJ2-5
TGTGCCAGCTCACCACCGGCCAGCGGGAGAGGGACCCAGTACTTC
CASSPPASGRGTQYF
>TRBD2|TRBV7-3|NA|TRBJ2-5
TGTGCCAGCAGCTTAGGGACTAGCGGGGGGACCCAGTACTTC
CASSLGTSGGTQYF
>NA|TRBV5-4|NA|TRBJ1-1
TGTGCCAGCAGCTTGAACATGAACACTGAAGCTTTCTTT
CASSLNMNTEAFF
>TRBD1|TRBV7-9|NA|TRBJ1-1
TGTGCCAGCAGCTGGGACAGCGACACTGAAGCTTTCTTT
CASSWDSDTEAFF
>TRBD2|TRBV5-4|NA|TRBJ2-5
TGTGCCAGCAGCTTGGCGGGACTAGGTCAAGAGACCCAGTACTTC
CASSLAGLGQETQYF
>TRBD1|TRBV19|NA|TRBJ1-1
TGTGCCAGTAACAGGGGCACCATGAACACTGAAGCTTTCTTT
CASNRGTMNTEAFF
>NA|TRBV5-1|NA|TRBJ2-7
TGCGCCAGCAGCTTGGCTGAGGGGGACTCCTACGAGCAGTACTTC
CASSLAEGDSYEQYF
>NA|TRBV5-8|NA|TRBJ2-2
TGTGCCAGCAGCGCCCGTTCCCGAAGGGGAACCGGGGAGCTGTTTTTT
CASSARSRRGTGELFF
>NA|TRBV28|NA|TRBJ1-1
TGTGCCAGCAGTTTAGGATTCGGACAAGAGAACACTGAAGCTTTCTTT
CASSLGFGQENTEAFF
>NA|TRBV27|NA|TRBJ2-7
TGTGCCAGCAGTTTATCGGGGCAGGGTAATTACGAGCAGTACTTC
CASSLSGQGNYEQYF
>TRBD1|TRBV18|once|TRBJ1-2
TGTGCCAGCTCACAACAGGGGATGGACTATGGCTACACCTTC
CASSQQGMDYGYTF
>TRBD2|TRBV11-3|NA|TRBJ2-3
TGTGCCAGCAGCTCCTCACCGGGGGGTTTCACAGATACGCAGTATTTT
CASSSSPGGFTDTQYF
>TRBD2|TRBV5-4|NA|TRBJ2-7
TGTGCCAGCAGCTTGGGGGGACACGCGGGAGGCGACGAGCAGTACTTC
CASSLGGHAGGDEQYF
>NA|TRBV3-1/TRBV3-2|many|TRBJ2-7
TGTGCCAGCAGCCGGAGAGGGCCACGGTTCGACGAGCAGTACTTC
CASSRRGPRFDEQYF
>NA|TRBV10-2|NA|TRBJ1-6
TGCGCCACCCTACAGGGAAATTCACCCCTCCACTTT
CATLQGNSPLHF
>NA|TRBV19|NA|TRBJ1-2
TGTGCCAGTAGTCCCCGGAGGGCGGCTAACTATGGCTACACCTTC
CASSPRRAANYGYTF
>NA|TRBV6-5|NA|TRBJ1-2
TGTGCCAGCAGTTTCGACAGCCACTATGGCTACACCTTC
CASSFDSHYGYTF
>NA|TRBV19|NA|TRBJ1-1
TGTGCCAGTAGTAGTGACAGGATGAACACTGAAGCTTTCTTT
CASSSDRMNTEAFF
>NA|TRBV18|NA|TRBJ2-1
TGTGCCAGCTCGAAGGGGGCCTACAATGAGCAGTTCTTC
CASSKGAYNEQFF
>NA|TRBV3-1/TRBV3-2|NA|TRBJ2-5
TGTGCCAGCAGCCAAGAATGGTGGGAGGCACAAAGGAACTTC
CASSQEWWEAQRNF
>TRBD1|TRBV28|NA|TRBJ2-3
TGTGCCAGCAGTGGAGGCCTGACAGGGAGCACAGATACGCAGTATTTT
CASSGGLTGSTDTQYF
>TRBD1|TRBV18|NA|TRBJ1-2
TGTGCCAGCTCACTCGGACAGGGGTCCCACTATGGCTACACCTTC
CASSLGQGSHYGYTF
>TRBD1|TRBV6-2/TRBV6-3|NA|TRBJ1-1
TGTGCCAGCAGTTACTCCTGGACAGGATCCGAAGCTTTCTTT
CASSYSWTGSEAFF
>TRBD1|TRBV4-1|NA|TRBJ2-2
TGCGCCAGCCGACCCCTGTTACAGACAGGGTATGGTGGCGGGGAGCTGTTTTTT
CASRPLLQTGYGGGELFF
>NA|TRBV28|NA|TRBJ2-7
TGTGCCAGCAGTCGAGCCTACGAGCAGTACTTC
CASSRAYEQYF
>NA|TRBV19|NA|TRBJ1-2
TGTGCCAGTAACTTAGATGGGACTCGGTATGGCTACACCTTC
CASNLDGTRYGYTF
>NA|TRBV18|NA|TRBJ2-1
TGTGCCACCATCGCCCCTTCGACAGCCAGCTACAATGAGCAGTTCTTC
CATIAPSTASYNEQFF
>TRBD1|TRBV27|NA|TRBJ2-1
TGTGCCAGCAGTTCCAGACCCACAGGGGTCAGGAATGAGCAGTTCTTC
CASSSRPTGVRNEQFF
>NA|TRBV6-6|NA|TRBJ1-4
TGTGCCAGCAGTTATGGCAATGAAAAACTGTTTTTT
CASSYGNEKLFF
>NA|TRBV3-1/TRBV3-2|NA|TRBJ1-5
TGTGCCAGCAGCGGAGGGCATAGCAATCAGCCCCAGCATTTT
CASSGGHSNQPQHF
>NA|TRBV19|NA|TRBJ2-7
TGTGCCAGTAGTCTCGCCGGGACACTCTCCTACGAGCAGTACTTC
CASSLAGTLSYEQYF
>NA|TRBV5-1|once|TRBJ1-2
TGCGCCAGCAGGCGCCCCGAATCAAACTATGGCTACACCTTC
CASRRPESNYGYTF
>NA|TRBV11-3|NA|TRBJ2-6
TGTGCCAGCAGCTTAGGAGGATCTGGGGCCAACGTCCTGACTTTC
CASSLGGSGANVLTF
>TRBD1|TRBV18|NA|TRBJ1-5
TGTGCCAGCTCCCCTACGACAGGGGAGAATCAGCCCCAGCATTTT
CASSPTTGENQPQHF
>TRBD1|TRBV5-1|NA|TRBJ1-1
TGCGCCAGCAGCCAGGGGGAGACAGGGACGACTGAAGCTTTCTTT
CASSQGETGTTEAFF
>NA|TRBV28|NA|TRBJ1-1
TGTGCCAGCAGTTTGGCTCGCGCTTGGACTCGGGGGAGAACTGAAGCTTTCTTT
CASSLARAWTRGRTEAFF
>TRBD1|TRBV19|NA|TRBJ1-1
TGTGCCAGTAGAACGGGACAGGGATGGACTGAAGCTTTCTTT
CASRTGQGWTEAFF
>NA|TRBV11-1|NA|TRBJ1-1
TGTGCCAACCTGGCGGATGCGGGGGTCAACACTGAAGCTTTCTTT
CANLADAGVNTEAFF
>NA|TRBV28|NA|TRBJ2-5
TGTGCCAGCAACCAGGGTATAGAGACCCAGTACTTC
CASNQGIETQYF
>NA|TRBV4-2|NA|TRBJ2-1
TGTGCCAGCAGCCCTTCCGATAGCGGTGAGCAGTTCTTC
CASSPSDSGEQFF
>TRBD1|TRBV6-6|NA|TRBJ2-1
TGTGCCAGCACCCCAGGGGGCGACTACAATGAGCAGTTCTTC
CASTPGGDYNEQFF
>TRBD2|TRBV7-9|NA|TRBJ2-5
TGTGCCAGCAGCTTAGTAAGGACTAGCCCAGAGACCCAGTACTTC
CASSLVRTSPETQYF
>NA|TRBV11-2|NA|TRBJ1-2
TGTGCCAGCAGCCTATCAGGGTTCCCCTCCTATGGCTACACCTTC
CASSLSGFPSYGYTF
>NA|TRBV7-2|NA|TRBJ1-2
TGTGCCAGCAGCTTAGCTCAGGGGCCAGGGAATGGCTACACCTTC
CASSLAQGPGNGYTF
>NA|TRBV7-8|NA|TRBJ1-1
TGTGCCAGCAGTTTGTTTTCCAGAGGCACTGAAGCTTTCTTT
CASSLFSRGTEAFF
>NA|TRBV2|NA|TRBJ1-1
TGTGCCAGCAGGAGAGAGGGGAACACTGAAGCTTTCTTT
CASRREGNTEAFF